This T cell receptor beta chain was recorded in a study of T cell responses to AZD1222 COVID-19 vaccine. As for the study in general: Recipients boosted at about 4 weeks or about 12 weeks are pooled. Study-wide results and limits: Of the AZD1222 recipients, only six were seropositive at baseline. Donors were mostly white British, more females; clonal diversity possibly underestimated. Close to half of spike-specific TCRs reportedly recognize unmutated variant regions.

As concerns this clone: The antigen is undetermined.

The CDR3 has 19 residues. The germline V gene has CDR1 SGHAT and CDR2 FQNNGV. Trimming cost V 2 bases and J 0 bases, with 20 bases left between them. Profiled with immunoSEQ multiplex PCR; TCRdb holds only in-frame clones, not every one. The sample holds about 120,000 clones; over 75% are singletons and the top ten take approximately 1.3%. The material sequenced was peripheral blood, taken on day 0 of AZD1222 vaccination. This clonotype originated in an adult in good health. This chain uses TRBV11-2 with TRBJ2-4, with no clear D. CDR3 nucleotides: TGTGCCAGCAGCTTAATGTGGCTCCACGAAATCCTAGCCAAAAACATTCAGTACTTC. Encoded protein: CASSLMWLHEILAKNIQYF. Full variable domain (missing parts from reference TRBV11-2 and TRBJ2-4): EAGVAQSPRYKIIEKRQSVAFWCNPISGHATLYWYQQILGQGPKLLIQFQNNGVVDDSQLPKDRFSAERLKGVDSTLKIQPAKLEDSAVYLCASSLMWLHEILAKNIQYFGAGTRLSVL.